The 15 T cell receptor beta chains below come from one sample, sequenced in a study of regulatory T cells in long-lasting Graves disease. The sample's time point: newly diagnosed GD, antithyroid drugs for less than 3 months. TCR sequences were obtained from RNA taken from PBMCs. Library construction for TCR beta used iRepertoire HTBI primers and Arm-PCR of CDR3 regions. TCRdb independently ran MiXCR on the multiplex PCR reads; one entry per CDR3 protein. Altogether about 530,000 distinct CDR3 sequences are present, 15% to 20% being singletons, with the ten largest covering roughly 25%. The data were also submitted as part of a second study, on T cells in Graves' hyperthyroidism and ophthalmopathy.

This specimen consisted of peripheral blood mononuclear cells (PBMCs), obtained at new diagnosis, from a patient treated with antithyroid drugs. These receptors were obtained from a woman aged 40-65 years with Graves disease.

This clonotype has only a few counts. A much larger clone differs by one base, so this may be a read error. The chain recombines TRBV19 with TRBJ1-1; D gene ambiguous. Germline CDR1 is LNHDA and CDR2 is SQIVND (reference sequence). Deletions cut 8 bases from V and 11 bases from J, with 24 bases between. The CDR3 sequence is 14 residues long. Here the CDR3 DNA reads TGTGCCAGTGGGAGAGGATTAACGTTCGACCAGGCTTTCTTT. The encoded protein is CASGRGLTFDQAFF.

The rearrangement joins TRBV18 to TRBJ2-6; the D is unclear. V lost 4 bases to trimming and J lost 0 bases, with 4 bases between them. Germline CDR1 reads KGHSH; CDR2 reads LQKENI. CDR3 length equals 14 residues. The CDR3 region is CASSRVSGANVLTF. In DNA, the CDR3 is TGTGCCAGCTCACGGGTCTCTGGGGCCAACGTCCTGACTTTC. The entire variable domain, with the rest obtained from reference TRBV18 and TRBJ2-6, is as follows: NAGVMQNPRHLVRRRGQEARLRCSPMKGHSHVYWYRQLPEEGLKFMVYLQKENIIDESGMPKERFSAEFPKEGPSILRIQQVVRGDSAAYFCASSRVSGANVLTFGAGSRLTVL.

This clonotype occurred many times. The chain combines TRBV20-1 with TRBJ2-1; 9 nucleotides agree with TRBD2. This CDR3 region has 16 residues. Germline assignment: CDR1 DFQATT and CDR2 SNEGSKA (reference sequence). Trimming cost V 3 bases and J 0 bases; bases outside gene matches: 6. This CDR3 is CSASRLADSSYNEQFF. In DNA, the CDR3 is TGCAGTGCTAGTCGACTAGCGGACAGCTCCTACAATGAGCAGTTCTTC.

This clonotype appeared a few times. CDR3 nucleotides: TGTGCCAGCAGCACGGGACCACTCCAAGAGACCCAGTACTTC. It translates to CASSTGPLQETQYF. This sequence joins TRBV5-8 and TRBJ2-5; D may be TRBD1 or TRBD2 (5 bases each). The CDR3 has 14 residues. Germline V gives CDR1 SGHTS, CDR2 YDEGEE. Trimming removed 4 bases at V and 1 base at J, with 11 bases between.

In its sample, this clonotype was seen many times. The V call is TRBV5-1, the J call TRBJ2-3; the match to TRBD1 covers 7 bases. Germline loops: CDR1 SGHRS, CDR2 YFSETQ. Trimming at V came to 4 bases and at J to 4 bases, leaving 9 bases not matched to a gene. The CDR3 has 15 residues. CDR3 in DNA: TGCGCCAGCAGCCCGGACAGGCCGCCCCCAGATACGCAGTATTTT. This gives the protein CASSPDRPPPDTQYF.

This clonotype was recorded a few times. The chain couples TRBV28 to TRBJ2-7; TRBD2 agrees at 15 bases. The V gene's germline CDR1 is MDHEN and CDR2 SYDVKM. There are 17 residues in the CDR3. V gave up 7 bases and J gave up 5 bases; unmatched junction bases: 12. CDR3 loop: CASNPTVRTSGGDEQYF. The CDR3 nucleotides are TGTGCCAGCAACCCAACGGTGAGGACTAGCGGGGGGGACGAGCAGTACTTC.

A note on this clonotype: Its ends do not fully match the called genes, so a read error is possible. V and J are TRBV3-1 and TRBJ1-1; perhaps TRBD1 as D (6 bases). Germline V lookup: CDR1 LGHDT, CDR2 YNNKEL (reference sequence). This CDR3 spans 18 amino acids. The CDR3 nucleotides read TGTCCCAGCAGCCCCCTATCAGCAGGGGCCCAAGTAGGGACTGAAGCTTTCTTT. Residues: CPSSPLSAGAQVGTEAFF. Drawing the rest from reference TRBV3-1 and TRBJ1-1, the complete variable domain is DTAVSQTPKYLVTQMGNDKSIKCEQNLGHDTMYWYKQDSKKFLKIMFSYNNKELIINETVPNRFSPKSPDKAHLNLHINSLELGDSAVYFCPSSPLSAGAQVGTEAFFGQGTRLTVV.

This clonotype was detected ten times or more. The chain recombines TRBV28 with TRBJ2-1; unclear D gene. Germline assignment: CDR1 MDHEN and CDR2 SYDVKM. Trimming removed 2 bases from V and 10 bases from J, with 15 bases in between. The CDR3 covers 14 residues. The CDR3 bases are TGTGCCAGCAGTTTAAGACGGGCAATGGGAGAGCAGTTCTTC. Amino acids: CASSLRRAMGEQFF.

At least ten counts were recorded for this clonotype. The chain recombines TRBV10-3 with TRBJ1-1; D is unresolved. Between the trimmed V and J ends, which lost 0 bases and 0 bases, there was a span of 5 bases. This CDR3 contains 14 residues. CDR1 and CDR2 (germline): ENHRY, SYGVKD. In nucleotides, the CDR3 is TGTGCCATCAGTGAGTCCGCACTGAACACTGAAGCTTTCTTT. Translation: CAISESALNTEAFF.

This chain uses TRBV10-2 with TRBJ2-1, with TRBD2 identical over 11 bases. V dropped 4 bases and J dropped 8; count of bases not matched to a gene: 7. Looked up from germline, CDR1 is WSHSY and CDR2 is SAAADI. The CDR3 spans 15 residues. This chain's CDR3 is CASSAVAGGPHEQFF. The CDR3 bases are TGCGCCAGCAGTGCCGTAGCGGGGGGGCCTCATGAGCAGTTCTTC.

This clonotype was seen repeatedly, ten times or more. V is TRBV15 and J is TRBJ2-7; the D gene is possibly TRBD2 (5 bases). CDR3 length: 15 amino acids. Trimming pared 5 bases from V and 0 bases from J, leaving 14 bases between. Germline V gene sequence: CDR1 LNHNV, CDR2 YYDKDF (reference sequence). CDR3 DNA sequence: TGTGCCACCAGCTCCTGGACTGCGAGCTCCTACGAGCAGTACTTC. Translating gives CATSSWTASSYEQYF.

This clonotype was seen ten or more times. The V gene is TRBV6-2 or TRBV6-3, the J gene TRBJ2-5; 11 bases agree with TRBD2. Per the germline V gene, CDR1 is MNHEY and CDR2 is SVGEGT. Trimming removed 4 bases from V and 5 bases from J; junction bases left unmatched: 12. This CDR3 comprises 17 residues. CDR3 sequence reads: CASSSPGLADRGETQYF. In DNA form, the CDR3 reads TGTGCCAGCAGTTCTCCGGGACTAGCGGATCGGGGCGAGACCCAGTACTTC.

V usage is TRBV7-9 and J usage is TRBJ1-1; D is undetermined. V was cut by 0 bases and J by 10 bases, with 15 bases left in between. This CDR3 is built from 14 residues. The germline V gene has CDR1 SEHNR and CDR2 FQNEAQ (reference sequence). The CDR3: CASSLAGVMWTAFF. CDR3 nucleotide sequence: TGTGCCAGCAGCTTAGCCGGGGTTATGTGGACAGCTTTCTTT.

This sequence joins TRBV3-1 and TRBJ2-7; 12 bases align to TRBD2. V shed 5 bases and J 4 bases; nucleotides not matched to a gene: 12. The CDR3 totals 17 residues. Looked up from germline, CDR1 is LGHDT and CDR2 is YNNKEL (reference sequence). CDR3 region: CASSTRVLAGGLYEQYF. The CDR3 DNA sequence: TGTGCCAGCAGCACCCGGGTACTAGCGGGGGGATTATACGAGCAGTACTTC.

This chain connects TRBV28 to TRBJ2-7; D is unclear. Germline V gives CDR1 MDHEN, CDR2 SYDVKM. The CDR3 loop spans 16 amino acids. V lost 6 bases and J lost 5, with 23 bases in between. The CDR3 loop is CASSQEGLPRSDEQYF. For the CDR3, the DNA is TGTGCCAGCAGCCAAGAAGGGCTTCCGAGGAGTGACGAGCAGTACTTC.